This T cell receptor (beta chain) was found in a study of T cell responses to AZD1222 COVID-19 vaccine. Overall study context: The analysis combined second doses at about 4 or about 12 weeks. The study, taken as a whole, reports: Seropositive at baseline were only a handful of AZD1222 recipients. The repertoires were collected only after the peak T cell response.

The repertoire was sequenced with immunoSEQ multiplex PCR; TCRdb's copy has only in-frame clones and lacks some. This table has 45,000 or so clones, 75% to 85% appearing once. As concerns this clone: Its antigen is currently unknown.

V was clipped by 4 bases and J by 8 bases; unmatched bases: 12. The CDR3 runs to 16 residues. Germline CDR1 reads SGDLS; CDR2 reads YYNGEE. The sample was peripheral blood, taken on day 0 of AZD1222 vaccination. The clonotype was recovered from an adult in good health. This chain connects TRBV9 to TRBJ2-1; 10 nucleotides agree with TRBD1. The CDR3 here is CASSRTPGQGWDEQFF. In DNA form, the CDR3 reads TGTGCCAGCAGCCGAACACCGGGACAGGGGTGGGATGAGCAGTTCTTC.